In this sample, the clone carrying this T cell receptor beta chain turned up a few times. As yet, its antigen is unknown. This specimen comes from a study of radiation and T cells in renal cell carcinoma. Looked up from germline, CDR1 is ENHRY and CDR2 is SYGVKD. V dropped 0 bases and J dropped 6 bases, with 8 bases sitting between them. CDR3 length: 13 residues. Time point defined: blood 4 weeks post-SBRT, at nephrectomy. Indicated treatment: 15 Gy SBRT to primary tumor, nephrectomy 4 weeks later. Measured with immunoSEQ multiplex PCR; TCRdb has only the in-frame clones, and not every one. The data contain roughly 45,000 clones, around four fifths of them singletons. Whole-study findings and limits: Pretreatment tumor biopsies were lacking, so baseline clonotypes are unknown.

The chain carries TRBV10-3 and TRBJ1-1; D uncertain. The clonotype comes from a woman between 70 and 85 years old with renal cell carcinoma. This specimen was blood, taken from a patient whose treatment included radiotherapy and nephrectomy. The CDR3 DNA reads as TGTGCCATCAGTGAGTCGTTGGCAGCTGAAGCTTTCTTT. Translating it yields CAISESLAAEAFF.